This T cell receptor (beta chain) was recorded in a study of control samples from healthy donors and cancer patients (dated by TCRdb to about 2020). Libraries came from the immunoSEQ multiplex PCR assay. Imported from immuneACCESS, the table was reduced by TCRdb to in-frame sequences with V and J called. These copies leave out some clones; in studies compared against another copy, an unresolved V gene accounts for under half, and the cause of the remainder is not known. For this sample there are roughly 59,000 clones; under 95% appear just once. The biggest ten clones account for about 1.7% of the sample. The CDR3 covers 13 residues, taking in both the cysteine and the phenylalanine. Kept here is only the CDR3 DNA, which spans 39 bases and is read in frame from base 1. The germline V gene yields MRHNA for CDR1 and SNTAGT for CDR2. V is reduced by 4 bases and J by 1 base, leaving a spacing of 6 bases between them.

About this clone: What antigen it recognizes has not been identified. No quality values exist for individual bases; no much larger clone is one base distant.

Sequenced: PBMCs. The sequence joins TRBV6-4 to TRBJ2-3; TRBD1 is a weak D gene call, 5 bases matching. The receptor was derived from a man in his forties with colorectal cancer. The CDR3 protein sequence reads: CASSVGGTDTQYF. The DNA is TGTGCCAGCAGTGTAGGGGGCACAGATACGCAGTATTTT.